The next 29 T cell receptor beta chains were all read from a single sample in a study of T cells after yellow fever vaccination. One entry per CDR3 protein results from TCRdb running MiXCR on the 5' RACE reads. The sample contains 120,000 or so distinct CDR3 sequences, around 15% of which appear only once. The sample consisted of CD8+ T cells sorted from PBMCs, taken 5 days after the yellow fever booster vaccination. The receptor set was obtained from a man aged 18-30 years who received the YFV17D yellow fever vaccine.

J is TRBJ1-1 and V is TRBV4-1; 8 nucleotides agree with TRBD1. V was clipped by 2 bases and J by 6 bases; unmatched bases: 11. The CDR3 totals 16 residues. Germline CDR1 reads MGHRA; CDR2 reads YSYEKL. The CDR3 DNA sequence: TGCGCCAGCAGCCAAACGCAGGGGGCGGATATCGCTGAAGCTTTCTTT. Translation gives CASSQTQGADIAEAFF.

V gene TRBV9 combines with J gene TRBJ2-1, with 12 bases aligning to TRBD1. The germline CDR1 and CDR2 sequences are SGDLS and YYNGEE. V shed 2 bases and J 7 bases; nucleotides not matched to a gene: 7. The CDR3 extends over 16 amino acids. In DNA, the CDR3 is TGTGCCAGCAGCGTCCCCCGGGACAGGGGGCAGAATGAGCAGTTCTTC. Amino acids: CASSVPRDRGQNEQFF.

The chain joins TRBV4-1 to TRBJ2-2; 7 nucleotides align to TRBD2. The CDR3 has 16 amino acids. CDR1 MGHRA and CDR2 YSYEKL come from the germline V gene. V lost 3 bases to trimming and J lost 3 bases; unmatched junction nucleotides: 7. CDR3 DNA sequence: TGCGCCAGCAGCCAGGGCAGGGACTATCACACCGGGGAGCTGTTTTTT. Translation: CASSQGRDYHTGELFF.

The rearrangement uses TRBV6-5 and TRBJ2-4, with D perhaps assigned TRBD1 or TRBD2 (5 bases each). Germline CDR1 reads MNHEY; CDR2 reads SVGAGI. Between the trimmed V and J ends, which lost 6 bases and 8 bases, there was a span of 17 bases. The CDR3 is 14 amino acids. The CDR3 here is CASSPGTGGDIQYF. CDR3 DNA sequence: TGTGCCAGCAGCCCCGGGACCGGTGGGGACATTCAGTACTTC.

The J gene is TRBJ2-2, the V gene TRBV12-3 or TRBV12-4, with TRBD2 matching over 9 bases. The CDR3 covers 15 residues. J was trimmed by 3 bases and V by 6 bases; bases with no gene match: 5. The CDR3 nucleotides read TGTGCCAGCAGGCCGACTAGCGGCTACACCGGGGAGCTGTTTTTT. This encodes CASRPTSGYTGELFF.

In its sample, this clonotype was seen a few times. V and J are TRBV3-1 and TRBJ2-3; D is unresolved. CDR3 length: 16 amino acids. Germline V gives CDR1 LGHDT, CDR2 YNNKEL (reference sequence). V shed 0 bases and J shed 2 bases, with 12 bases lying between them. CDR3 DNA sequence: TGTGCCAGCAGCCAAGATAGGTTCATATACACAGATACGCAGTATTTT. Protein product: CASSQDRFIYTDTQYF.

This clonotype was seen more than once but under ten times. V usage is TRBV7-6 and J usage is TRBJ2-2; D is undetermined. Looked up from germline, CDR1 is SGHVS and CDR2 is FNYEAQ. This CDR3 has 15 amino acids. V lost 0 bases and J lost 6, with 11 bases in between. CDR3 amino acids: CASSLAVFRPGELFF. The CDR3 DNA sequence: TGTGCCAGCAGCTTAGCGGTCTTTCGACCCGGGGAGCTGTTTTTT.

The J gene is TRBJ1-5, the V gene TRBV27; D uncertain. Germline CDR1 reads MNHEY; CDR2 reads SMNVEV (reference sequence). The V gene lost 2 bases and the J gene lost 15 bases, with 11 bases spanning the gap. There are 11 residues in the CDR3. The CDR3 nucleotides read TGTGCCAGCAGTTTAGGGCAGGTTTGGCATTTT. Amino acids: CASSLGQVWHF.

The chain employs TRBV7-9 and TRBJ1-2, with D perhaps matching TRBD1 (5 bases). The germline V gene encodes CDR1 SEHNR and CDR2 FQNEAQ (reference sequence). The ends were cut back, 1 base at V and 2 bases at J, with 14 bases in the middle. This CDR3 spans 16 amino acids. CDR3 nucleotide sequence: TGTGCCAGCAGCTTAGGGGACCCCTCGCCCAACTATGGCTACACCTTC. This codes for CASSLGDPSPNYGYTF.

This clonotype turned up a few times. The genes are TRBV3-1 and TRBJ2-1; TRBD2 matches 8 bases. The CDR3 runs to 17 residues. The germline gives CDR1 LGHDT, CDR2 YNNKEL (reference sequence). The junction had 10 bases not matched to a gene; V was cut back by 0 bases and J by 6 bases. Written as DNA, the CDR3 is TGTGCCAGCAGCCAAGACCGCGGAAGCGGGGGACCCAATGAGCAGTTCTTC. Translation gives CASSQDRGSGGPNEQFF.

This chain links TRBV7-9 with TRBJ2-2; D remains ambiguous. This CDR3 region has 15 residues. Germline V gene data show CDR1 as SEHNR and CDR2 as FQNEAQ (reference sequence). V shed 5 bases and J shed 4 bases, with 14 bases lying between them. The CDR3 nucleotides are TGTGCCAGCAGCGCCACTACGACGGGCACCGGGGAGCTGTTTTTT. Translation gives CASSATTTGTGELFF.

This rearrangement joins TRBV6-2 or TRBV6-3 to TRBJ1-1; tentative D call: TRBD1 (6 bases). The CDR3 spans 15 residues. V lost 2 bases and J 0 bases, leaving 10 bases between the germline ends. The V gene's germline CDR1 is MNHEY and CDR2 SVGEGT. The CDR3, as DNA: TGTGCCAGCAGTTACGCCCAGGGGCTGAACACTGAAGCTTTCTTT. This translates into CASSYAQGLNTEAFF.

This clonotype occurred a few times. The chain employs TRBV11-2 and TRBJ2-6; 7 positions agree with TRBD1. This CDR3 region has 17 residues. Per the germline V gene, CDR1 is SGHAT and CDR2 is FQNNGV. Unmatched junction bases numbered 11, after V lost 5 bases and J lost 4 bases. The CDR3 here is CASSPLRQGPGANVLTF. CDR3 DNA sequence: TGTGCCAGCAGCCCCCTTAGACAGGGCCCCGGGGCCAACGTCCTGACTTTC.

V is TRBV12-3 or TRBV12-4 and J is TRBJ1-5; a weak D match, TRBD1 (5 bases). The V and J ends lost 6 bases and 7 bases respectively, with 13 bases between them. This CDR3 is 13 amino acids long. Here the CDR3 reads CASSTTVIQPQHF. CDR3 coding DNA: TGTGCCAGCAGCACGACAGTAATACAGCCCCAGCATTTT.

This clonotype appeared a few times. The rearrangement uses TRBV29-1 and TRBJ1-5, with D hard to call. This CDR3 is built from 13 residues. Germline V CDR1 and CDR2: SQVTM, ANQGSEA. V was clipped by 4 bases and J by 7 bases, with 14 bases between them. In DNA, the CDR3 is TGCAGCGTTGTTCACGGGGTGGGACAGCCCCAGCATTTT. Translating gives CSVVHGVGQPQHF.

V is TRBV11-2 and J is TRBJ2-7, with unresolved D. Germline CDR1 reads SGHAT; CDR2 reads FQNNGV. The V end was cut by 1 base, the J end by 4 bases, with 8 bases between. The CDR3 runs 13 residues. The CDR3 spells CASSLGASYEQYV. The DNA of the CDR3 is TGTGCCAGCAGCTTAGGGGCAAGTTACGAGCAGTACGTC.

The CDR3 region has the DNA TGTGCCAGCAGTTCGGGGACAGGGAAGGGCTACACCTTC. Its protein product is CASSSGTGKGYTF. V gene TRBV27 combines with J gene TRBJ1-2, with 9 bases fitting TRBD1. The CDR3 loop spans 13 amino acids. After removal of 4 bases from V and 8 bases from J, the junction contained 5 bases not matched to a gene. Germline V gene lookup returns CDR1 MNHEY and CDR2 SMNVEV (reference sequence).

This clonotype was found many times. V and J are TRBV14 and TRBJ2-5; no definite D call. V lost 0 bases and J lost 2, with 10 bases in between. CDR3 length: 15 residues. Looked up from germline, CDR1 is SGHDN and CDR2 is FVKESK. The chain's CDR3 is CASSQDRSMQETQYF. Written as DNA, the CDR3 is TGTGCCAGCAGCCAAGATCGGAGCATGCAAGAGACCCAGTACTTC.

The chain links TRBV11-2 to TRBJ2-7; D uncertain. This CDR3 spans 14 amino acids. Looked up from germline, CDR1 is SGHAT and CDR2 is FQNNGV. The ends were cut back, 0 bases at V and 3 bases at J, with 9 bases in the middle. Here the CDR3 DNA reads TGTGCCAGCAGCTTAGAGGCAGGATTCTACGAGCAGTACGTC. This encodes CASSLEAGFYEQYV.

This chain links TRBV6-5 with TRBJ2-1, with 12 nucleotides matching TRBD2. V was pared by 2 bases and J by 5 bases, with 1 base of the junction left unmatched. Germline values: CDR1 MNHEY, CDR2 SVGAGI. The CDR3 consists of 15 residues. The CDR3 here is CASSYLAGGDNEQFF. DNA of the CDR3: TGTGCCAGCAGTTACCTAGCGGGGGGGGACAATGAGCAGTTCTTC.

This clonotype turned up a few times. CDR3 DNA sequence: TGTGCCAGCAGTTACTCCCAGCGTGATACGCAGTATTTT. Its protein is CASSYSQRDTQYF. The chain couples TRBV6-5 to TRBJ2-3; D remains unclear. This CDR3 is 13 amino acids long. Trimming removed 0 bases from V and 6 bases from J, with 7 bases in between. CDR1 and CDR2 from the germline V gene are MNHEY and SVGAGI.

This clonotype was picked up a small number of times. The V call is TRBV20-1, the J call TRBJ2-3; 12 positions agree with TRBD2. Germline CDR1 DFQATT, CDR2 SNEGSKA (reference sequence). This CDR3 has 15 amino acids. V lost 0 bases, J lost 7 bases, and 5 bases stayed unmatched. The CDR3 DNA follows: TGCAGTGCTAGAGACCTAGCGGGGGGGCAAAATACGCAGTATTTT. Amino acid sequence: CSARDLAGGQNTQYF.

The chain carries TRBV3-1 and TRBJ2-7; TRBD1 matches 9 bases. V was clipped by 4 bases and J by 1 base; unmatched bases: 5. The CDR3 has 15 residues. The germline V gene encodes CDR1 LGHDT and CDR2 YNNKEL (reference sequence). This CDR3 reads CASSPGTGISYEQYF. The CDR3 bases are TGTGCCAGCAGCCCGGGGACAGGGATATCCTACGAGCAGTACTTC.

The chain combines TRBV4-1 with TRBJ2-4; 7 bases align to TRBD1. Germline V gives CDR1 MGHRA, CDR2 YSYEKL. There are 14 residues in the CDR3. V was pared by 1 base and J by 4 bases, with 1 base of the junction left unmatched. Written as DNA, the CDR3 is TGCGCCAGCAGCCAAGTGGGACAGAAAAACATTCAGTACTTC. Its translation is CASSQVGQKNIQYF.

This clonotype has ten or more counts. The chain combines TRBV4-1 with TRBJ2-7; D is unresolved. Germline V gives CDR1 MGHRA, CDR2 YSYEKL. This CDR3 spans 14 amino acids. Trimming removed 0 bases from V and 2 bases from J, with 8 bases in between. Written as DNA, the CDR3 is TGCGCCAGCAGCCAAGATACCCCAGCCTACGAGCAGTACGTC. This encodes CASSQDTPAYEQYV.

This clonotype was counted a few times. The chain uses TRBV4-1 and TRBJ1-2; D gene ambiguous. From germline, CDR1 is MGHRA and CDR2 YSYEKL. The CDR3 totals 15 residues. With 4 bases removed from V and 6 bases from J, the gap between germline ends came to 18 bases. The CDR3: CASSPVSSSIDGYTF. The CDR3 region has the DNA TGCGCCAGCAGCCCGGTATCATCGAGTATCGATGGCTACACCTTC.

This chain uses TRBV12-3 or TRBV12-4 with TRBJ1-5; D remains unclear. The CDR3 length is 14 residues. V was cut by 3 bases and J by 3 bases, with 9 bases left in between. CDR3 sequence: CASSFSTLNQPQHF. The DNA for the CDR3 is TGTGCCAGCAGTTTCTCGACACTCAATCAGCCCCAGCATTTT.

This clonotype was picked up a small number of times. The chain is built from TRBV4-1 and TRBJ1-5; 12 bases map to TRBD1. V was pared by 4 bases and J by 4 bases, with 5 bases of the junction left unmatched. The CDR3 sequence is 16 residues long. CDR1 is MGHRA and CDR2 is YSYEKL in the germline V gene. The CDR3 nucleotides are TGCGCCAGCAGCCGAGGGACAGGGGGCTCAAATCAGCCCCAGCATTTT. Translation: CASSRGTGGSNQPQHF.

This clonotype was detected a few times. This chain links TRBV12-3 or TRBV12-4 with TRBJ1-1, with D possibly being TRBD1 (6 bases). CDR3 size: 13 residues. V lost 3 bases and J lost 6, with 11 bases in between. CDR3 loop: CASSFAGAAEAFF. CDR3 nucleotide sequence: TGTGCCAGCAGTTTTGCAGGGGCGGCTGAAGCTTTCTTT.